Included here is one TCR beta chain sequence, with context. Germline V CDR1 and CDR2: SGHDN, FVKESK. Deletions cut 0 bases from V and 9 bases from J, with 18 bases between. The CDR3 runs to 16 residues. The sample comes from a study of blood T cell repertoires in COVID-19. TCRdb's copy holds only in-frame clones and misses some; the assay was immunoSEQ multiplex PCR. The sample lists roughly 300,000 clones, less than 85% seen once, with 2% to 3% in the top ten. The receptor was isolated from a woman between 45 and 60 years old who had recovered from COVID-19. V is TRBV14 and J is TRBJ2-1; D uncertain. Sample: PBMCs or T cells enriched from blood (not recorded which). CDR3 residues: CASSQEFPDPGGEQFF. The CDR3 DNA is TGTGCCAGCAGCCAAGAGTTTCCCGATCCCGGCGGTGAGCAGTTCTTC.